Each of the 4 T cell receptor beta chains below was sequenced from the same sample in a study of graft-versus-host responses after intestinal transplantation. Their cognate antigens are unknown. Libraries were prepared by immunoSEQ multiplex PCR; TCRdb keeps only in-frame clonotypes and omits some of them. The sample comprises approximately 89,000 clones, 90% to 95% of which are singletons, and around 1.2% rests with the top ten. This sample comprised unstimulated CD8+ T cells sorted from spleen or lymph node cells, obtained before transplant. These TCRs come from a human donor who was the organ donor for an intestinal transplant.

The chain couples TRBV27 to TRBJ2-5, with 8 nucleotides matching TRBD1. Near its end, the DNA agrees better with TRBJ2-7, so the J call may be wrong. Per the germline V gene, CDR1 is MNHEY and CDR2 is SMNVEV (reference sequence). This CDR3 has 13 residues. The CDR3 DNA reads TGTGCCAGCAGCCAGGGGGCCTCCTACGAGCAGTACTTC. Its translation is CASSQGASYEQYF.

DNA of the CDR3: TGTGCCAGCAGCTTGCTGCTAGCGGGTCCTACATACAATGAGCAGTTCTTC. Amino acid sequence: CASSLLLAGPTYNEQFF. This chain connects TRBV7-2 to TRBJ2-1; 8 bases fit TRBD2. Germline V gene lookup returns CDR1 SGHTA and CDR2 FQGNSA. This CDR3 contains 17 residues. V shed 3 bases and J 4 bases; nucleotides not matched to a gene: 11. The complete variable domain, with remaining parts taken from reference TRBV7-2 and TRBJ2-1, reads GAGVSQSPSNKVTEKGKDVELRCDPISGHTALYWYRQSLGQGLEFLIYFQGNSAPDKSGLPSDRFSAERTGGSVSTLTIQRTQQEDSAVYLCASSLLLAGPTYNEQFFGPGTRLTVL.

The J gene is TRBJ1-1, the V gene TRBV28; perhaps TRBD1 as D (5 bases). Germline V gene data show CDR1 as MDHEN and CDR2 as SYDVKM. V lost 2 bases, J lost 0 bases, and 13 bases lay in between. The CDR3 has 16 amino acids. The CDR3 DNA is TGTGCCAGCAGTTTAGGACACAAAGATTTGAACACTGAAGCTTTCTTT. Translating it yields CASSLGHKDLNTEAFF.

The chain has TRBV7-3 and TRBJ2-1, with TRBD2 matching over 10 bases. V trimming: 8 bases; J trimming: 10 bases; junction bases outside the gene matches: 11. The CDR3 runs 14 residues. CDR1 and CDR2 from the germline V gene are SGHTA and FQGTGA. CDR3 residues: CASATSGKPSEQFF. CDR3 nucleotides: TGTGCCAGCGCAACTAGCGGGAAGCCATCGGAGCAGTTCTTC.